This is a list of T cell receptor beta chains from one sample in a study of beta chain features in type 1 diabetes. Clones were sequenced by immunoSEQ multiplex PCR, and TCRdb holds only the in-frame ones, with some missing. The repertoire includes about 340,000 clones, over 7% of them detected once, and roughly 1% sits in the top ten. Sequencing was done on a sample of central memory CD4+ T cells from blood. Source of these receptors: a man aged 25-40 years with type 1 diabetes. The conserved cysteine and the conserved F or W are not part of the CDR3 here. The D gene is left open where the match is weak.

TRBD1	TRBV14	ASSEGGAHNEQF
TRBD2	TRBV2	ASSEGRGGRTDTQY
NA	TRBV30	AWSVGTGNTIY
NA	TRBV7-2	ASSLDTGNYNEQF
NA	TRBV28	ASSPARRTEAF
TRBD1	TRBV7-9	ASSLDSTGPDTQY
NA	TRBV7-9	ASSWSNQPQH
NA	TRBV4-1	ASSQALVETQY
NA	TRBV28	ASSYGPGKGSPLH
NA	TRBV2	ASGLSTDTQY